This TCR beta chain was profiled in a study of T cells after yellow fever vaccination. The CDR3 totals 14 residues. Germline-derived CDR1 and CDR2 are LNHDA and SQIVND (reference sequence). Trimming cost V 3 bases and J 3 bases, with 11 bases left between them. The table lists this clonotype with a few counts. From the 5' RACE reads, TCRdb called clonotypes with MiXCR, one entry per CDR3 protein. This repertoire shows hundreds of thousands of distinct CDR3 sequences, around 12% found once; its top ten account for about 16%. The V gene is TRBV19, the J gene TRBJ2-5, with D perhaps TRBD1 (6 bases). This clonotype originated in a man in his thirties or forties who received the YFV17D yellow fever vaccine. Sequencing was performed on PBMCs, taken on the day of the yellow fever booster vaccination. Written as DNA, the CDR3 is TGTGCCAGTAGTATGGGGGCGTTCGAAGAGACCCAGTACTTC. The encoded protein is CASSMGAFEETQYF. Drawing the rest from reference TRBV19 and TRBJ2-5, the complete variable domain is DGGITQSPKYLFRKEGQNVTLSCEQNLNHDAMYWYRQDPGQGLRLIYYSQIVNDFQKGDIAEGYSVSREKKESFPLTVTSAQKNPTAFYLCASSMGAFEETQYFGPGTRLLVL.